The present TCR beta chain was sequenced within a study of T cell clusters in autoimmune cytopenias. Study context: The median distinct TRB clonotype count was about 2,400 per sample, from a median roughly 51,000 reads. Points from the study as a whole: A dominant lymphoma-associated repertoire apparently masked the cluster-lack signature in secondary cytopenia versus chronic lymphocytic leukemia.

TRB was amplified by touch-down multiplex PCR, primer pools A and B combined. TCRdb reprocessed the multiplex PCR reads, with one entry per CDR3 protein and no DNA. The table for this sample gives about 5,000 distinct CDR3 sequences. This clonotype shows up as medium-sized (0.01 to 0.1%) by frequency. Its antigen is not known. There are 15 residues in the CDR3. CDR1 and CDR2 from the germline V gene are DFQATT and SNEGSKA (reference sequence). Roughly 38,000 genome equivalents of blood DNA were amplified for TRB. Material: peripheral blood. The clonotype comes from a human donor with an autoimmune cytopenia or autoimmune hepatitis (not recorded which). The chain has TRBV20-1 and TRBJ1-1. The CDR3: CSARSVFGMNTEAFF.